A single sample is the source of the 4 T cell receptor beta chains below, sequenced in a study of a mutant IDH1 vaccine in newly diagnosed glioma (dated by TCRdb to the early 2020s). Read against the paper, the sample's time point label means: week 23, last vaccination. Each vaccine dose, consisting of 300 ug of a 20-mer mutant IDH1 peptide in Montanide, was administered subcutaneously with topical imiquimod. The protocol used for the library was the immunoSEQ multiplex PCR assay. TCRdb limited this immuneACCESS table to in-frame rearrangements with V and J called. A share of clones is missing; checked studies link under half to unresolved V genes, and the rest is unexplained. Present in this sample are about 44,000 clones, approximately 90% of which were seen just once. The ten largest clones capture 3.5% to 4% of the sample. The antigens these receptors bind are not known. This material consisted of PBMCs, taken from a glioma patient whose treatment included an IDH1 peptide vaccine. The receptors originated from a man aged 45-65 years with glioma.

V and J are TRBV7-2 and TRBJ1-3; 7 bases align to TRBD1. Germline CDR1 and CDR2: SGHTA and FQGNSA. V shed 3 bases and J 0 bases; nucleotides not matched to a gene: 2. This CDR3 is built from 15 residues. The CDR3 is CASSFGDSSGNTIYF. The CDR3 DNA reads as TGTGCCAGCAGCTTCGGGGACAGCTCTGGAAACACCATATATTTT.

The V gene is TRBV14, the J gene TRBJ1-2; D is unclear. V lost 1 base to trimming and J lost 2 bases, with 11 bases between them. Germline loops: CDR1 SGHDN, CDR2 FVKESK. This CDR3 has 15 amino acids. This chain's CDR3 is CASSQVFNSNYGYTF. In DNA, the CDR3 is TGTGCCAGCAGCCAAGTCTTCAACAGCAACTATGGCTACACCTTC.

V usage is TRBV6-1 and J usage is TRBJ1-1, with D uncertain. There are 14 residues in the CDR3. Germline V gene lookup returns CDR1 MNHNS and CDR2 SASEGT. Trimming took 4 bases from V and 1 from J, leaving 10 bases between them. In DNA, the CDR3 is TGTGCCAGCAGTGTTGGACTCCAGAACACTGAAGCTTTCTTT. This codes for CASSVGLQNTEAFF.

J is TRBJ2-2 and V is TRBV6-1, with a possible D match to TRBD2 (6 bases). Trimming removed 2 bases from V and 6 bases from J, with 7 bases in between. CDR1 MNHNS and CDR2 SASEGT come from the germline V gene. The CDR3 extends over 13 amino acids. The CDR3, as DNA: TGTGCCAGCAGTGAATCGGGAGCCGGGGAGCTGTTTTTT. This translates into CASSESGAGELFF.